This T cell receptor beta chain was observed in a study of neurological immune-mediated disorders. Regarding the study as a whole: No CDR3 amino acid sequences recurred among expanded clones across subjects, suggesting private repertoires in all groups.

TCRdb reanalysed the 5' RACE reads using MiXCR and keeps one entry per CDR3 protein. Found here are tens of thousands of distinct CDR3 sequences, about 6% of them singletons; the top ten hold around 0.6%. CD4+ or CD8+ T cells, about a million per library, were used for sorted libraries. At least ten counts were recorded for this clonotype. Its antigen is undetermined. The germline V and J ends were trimmed by 2 bases and 10 bases, with 24 bases remaining between them. The V gene's germline CDR1 is SGHTA and CDR2 FQGNSA. The CDR3 extends over 17 amino acids. V is TRBV7-2 and J is TRBJ2-1; D is uncertain. This clonotype originated in a woman between 40 and 55 years old in good health. Sequenced sample: CD4+ T cells from blood. The CDR3, as DNA: TGTGCCAGCAGCTTATTTTCAAGTTCGTTGAGCGCTGGGGAGCAGTTCTTC. Translating gives CASSLFSSSLSAGEQFF.